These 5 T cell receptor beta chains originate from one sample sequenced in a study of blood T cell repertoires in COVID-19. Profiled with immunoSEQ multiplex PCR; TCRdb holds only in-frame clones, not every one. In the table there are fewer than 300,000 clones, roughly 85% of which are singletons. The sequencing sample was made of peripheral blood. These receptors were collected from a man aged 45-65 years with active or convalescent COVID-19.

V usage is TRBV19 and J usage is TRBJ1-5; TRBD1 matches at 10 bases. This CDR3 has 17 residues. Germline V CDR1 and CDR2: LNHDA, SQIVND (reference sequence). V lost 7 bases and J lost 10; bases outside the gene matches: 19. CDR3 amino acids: CASNPGGQGLRSQPQHF. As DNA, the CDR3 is TGTGCCAGTAACCCAGGGGGACAGGGGCTAAGATCACAACCCCAGCATTTT. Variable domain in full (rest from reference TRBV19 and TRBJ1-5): DGGITQSPKYLFRKEGQNVTLSCEQNLNHDAMYWYRQDPGQGLRLIYYSQIVNDFQKGDIAEGYSVSREKKESFPLTVTSAQKNPTAFYLCASNPGGQGLRSQPQHFGDGTRLSIL.

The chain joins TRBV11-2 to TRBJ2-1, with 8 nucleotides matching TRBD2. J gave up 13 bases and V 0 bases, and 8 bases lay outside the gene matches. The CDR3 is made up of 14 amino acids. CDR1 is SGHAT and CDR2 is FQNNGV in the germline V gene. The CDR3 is CASSLDRLAYVQFF. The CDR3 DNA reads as TGTGCCAGCAGCTTAGATCGACTAGCGTATGTTCAGTTCTTC.

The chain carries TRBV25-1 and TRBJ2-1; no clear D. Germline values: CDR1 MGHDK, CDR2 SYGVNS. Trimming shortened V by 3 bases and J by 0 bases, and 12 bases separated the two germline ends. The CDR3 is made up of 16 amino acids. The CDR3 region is CASSDLGPGSYNEQFF. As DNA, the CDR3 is TGTGCCAGCAGTGACCTCGGTCCCGGCTCCTACAATGAGCAGTTCTTC. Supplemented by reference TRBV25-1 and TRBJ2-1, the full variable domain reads EADIYQTPRYLVIGTGKKITLECSQTMGHDKMYWYQQDPGMELHLIHYSYGVNSTEKGDLSSESTVSRIRTEHFPLTLESARPSHTSQYLCASSDLGPGSYNEQFFGPGTRLTVL.

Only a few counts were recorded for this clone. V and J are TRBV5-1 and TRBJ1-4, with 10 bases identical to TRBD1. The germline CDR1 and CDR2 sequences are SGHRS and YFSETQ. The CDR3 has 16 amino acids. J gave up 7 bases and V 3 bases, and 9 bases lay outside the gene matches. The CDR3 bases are TGCGCCAGCAGCTCGACAGGGGGCCCTTCGGGTGAAAAACTGTTTTTT. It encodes CASSSTGGPSGEKLFF.

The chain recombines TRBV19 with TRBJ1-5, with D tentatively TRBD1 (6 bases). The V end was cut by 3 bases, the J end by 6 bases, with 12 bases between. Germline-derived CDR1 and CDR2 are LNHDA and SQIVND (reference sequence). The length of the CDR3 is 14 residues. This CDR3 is CASSMQGTSQPQHF. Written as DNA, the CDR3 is TGTGCCAGTAGTATGCAGGGGACGAGTCAGCCCCAGCATTTT.